These 16 T cell receptor beta chains were sequenced from one sample in a study of blood T cell repertoires in COVID-19. Method: immunoSEQ multiplex PCR; TCRdb's copy keeps in-frame clones and lacks some. Here the sample spans over 150,000 clones, approximately 84% being singletons. The source material was PBMCs or T cells enriched from blood (not recorded which). The receptors derive from a woman aged 30 to 39 who had recovered from COVID-19.

The V and J genes are TRBV27 and TRBJ1-1; the match to TRBD1 covers 8 bases. The V and J ends lost 8 bases and 10 bases, in that order; junction bases with no gene match: 9. CDR3 length: 12 amino acids. CDR1 is MNHEY and CDR2 is SMNVEV in the germline V gene (reference sequence). Here the CDR3 reads CASRRQGTLAFF. The CDR3 bases are TGTGCCAGCCGCCGACAGGGGACTCTAGCTTTCTTT.

The V call is TRBV14, the J call TRBJ1-4, with D hard to call. The CDR3 contains 14 residues. V lost 2 bases to trimming and J lost 4 bases, with 8 bases between them. The germline V gene has CDR1 SGHDN and CDR2 FVKESK. The CDR3 is CASSQRVDNEKLFF. In DNA form, the CDR3 reads TGTGCCAGCAGCCAACGGGTGGATAATGAAAAACTGTTTTTT.

A few counts support this clone. The V and J genes are TRBV28 and TRBJ1-6; 7 nucleotides align to TRBD1. The CDR3 is made up of 14 amino acids. The junction had 13 bases not matched to a gene; V was cut back by 10 bases and J by 10 bases. Germline CDR1 MDHEN, CDR2 SYDVKM. The CDR3 here is CATAGTAYSSPLHF. In DNA, the CDR3 is TGTGCCACCGCAGGGACAGCTTATTCATCACCCCTCCACTTT.

V and J are TRBV28 and TRBJ1-6; D is ambiguous. The V gene lost 3 bases and the J gene lost 0 bases, with 9 bases spanning the gap. The CDR3 spans 16 residues. Germline V gene data show CDR1 as MDHEN and CDR2 as SYDVKM. The CDR3 sequence is CASSFAGSSYNSPLHF. CDR3 DNA sequence: TGTGCCAGCAGTTTTGCTGGGAGCTCCTATAATTCACCCCTCCACTTT.

This sequence joins TRBV7-8 and TRBJ2-1; 11 bases are shared with TRBD2. The CDR3 length is 17 residues. After removal of 2 bases from V and 4 bases from J, the junction contained 7 bases not matched to a gene. CDR1 and CDR2 from the germline V gene are SGHVS and FQNEAQ. The chain's CDR3 is CASSLTLGLADYNEQFF. The CDR3 DNA reads as TGTGCCAGCAGCTTAACCCTGGGACTAGCGGATTACAATGAGCAGTTCTTC. The full variable domain, completed using reference TRBV7-8 and TRBJ2-1, is GAGVSQSPRYKVAKRGQDVALRCDPISGHVSLFWYQQALGQGPEFLTYFQNEAQLDKSGLPSDRFFAERPEGSVSTLKIQRTQQEDSAVYLCASSLTLGLADYNEQFFGPGTRLTVL.

This clone was counted a single time. The chain links TRBV28 to TRBJ2-1, with 10 positions matching TRBD2. Per germline, CDR1 MDHEN and CDR2 SYDVKM. This CDR3 is 13 amino acids long. Losses at the gene ends were 7 bases for V and 8 bases for J; bases not matched to a gene: 5. The CDR3 region has the DNA TGTGCCAGCATGTTAGGACTAGCGGATGAGCAGTTCTTC. Protein sequence: CASMLGLADEQFF.

The V call is TRBV18, the J call TRBJ1-2; TRBD1 matches 9 bases. The CDR3 has 13 amino acids. Germline CDR1 KGHSH, CDR2 LQKENI. Trimming cost V 3 bases and J 8 bases; bases outside gene matches: 4. The CDR3 loop reads CASSPGQGKGYTF. CDR3 DNA sequence: TGTGCCAGCTCACCGGGACAGGGAAAGGGCTACACCTTC.

The V gene is TRBV5-1, the J gene TRBJ2-3; 10 bases fit TRBD2. Germline V lookup: CDR1 SGHRS, CDR2 YFSETQ. The ends lost 0 bases at V and 3 bases at J; junction bases unmatched: 4. The CDR3 runs 16 residues. The CDR3 DNA is TGCGCCAGCAGCTTGGACGCAGCGGGAGGGACAGATACGCAGTATTTT. Translated, it gives CASSLDAAGGTDTQYF.

This clone was picked up one time. V is TRBV27 and J is TRBJ1-5; D not certain. V lost 4 bases to trimming and J lost 6 bases, with 19 bases between them. The germline CDR1 and CDR2 sequences are MNHEY and SMNVEV (reference sequence). CDR3 length: 16 amino acids. The DNA of the CDR3 is TGTGCCAGCAGTTCCCGACCCGCACGGCCGGGTCAGCCCCAGCATTTT. This sequence encodes CASSSRPARPGQPQHF.

This clone was detected many times. The rearrangement joins TRBV5-1 to TRBJ2-7; 9 bases align to TRBD2. CDR1 SGHRS and CDR2 YFSETQ come from the germline V gene. This CDR3 is built from 14 residues. V was clipped by 4 bases and J by 3 bases; unmatched bases: 5. The CDR3 nucleotides are TGCGCCAGCAGCGCGGGGACTAGCTTCTACGAGCAGTACTTC. Translation gives CASSAGTSFYEQYF.

A few counts support this clone. The V gene is TRBV28, the J gene TRBJ1-2; a weak D match, TRBD1 (5 bases). V dropped 8 bases and J dropped 8 bases, with 18 bases sitting between them. CDR1 MDHEN and CDR2 SYDVKM come from the germline V gene. The length of the CDR3 is 13 residues. The CDR3 region has the DNA TGTGCCAGCGAGGGGAGGGCAGTTGGGGGCTACACCTTC. It translates to CASEGRAVGGYTF.

The chain uses TRBV5-6 and TRBJ2-1; 8 bases map to TRBD2. The CDR3 totals 17 residues. Trimming at V came to 4 bases and at J to 10 bases, leaving 19 bases not matched to a gene. Germline CDR1 SGHDT, CDR2 YYEEEE. The CDR3 sequence is CASSPGREARIIREQFF. The CDR3 DNA follows: TGTGCCAGCAGCCCGGGGCGGGAGGCCAGGATAATCCGAGAGCAGTTCTTC.

This chain links TRBV19 with TRBJ1-4; 7 bases line up with TRBD1. CDR3 length equals 14 residues. Germline trimming cut 4 bases from V and 2 bases from J; bases unmatched to any gene: 1. Germline-derived CDR1 and CDR2 are LNHDA and SQIVND (reference sequence). This CDR3 is CASSTQGTNEKLFF. The CDR3 nucleotides are TGTGCCAGTAGTACACAGGGGACTAATGAAAAACTGTTTTTT.

The V call is TRBV14, the J call TRBJ2-7; the match to TRBD1 covers 7 bases. The V and J ends lost 9 bases and 4 bases, in that order; junction bases with no gene match: 9. The CDR3 is 13 amino acids. Germline-derived CDR1 and CDR2 are SGHDN and FVKESK. For the CDR3, the DNA is TGTGCCAGTGCGACAGGGCTAGGGTACGAGCAGTACTTC. Amino acid sequence: CASATGLGYEQYF. The whole variable domain, remainder taken from reference TRBV14 and TRBJ2-7, is EAGVTQFPSHSVIEKGQTVTLRCDPISGHDNLYWYRRVMGKEIKFLLHFVKESKQDESGMPNNRFLAERTGGTYSTLKVQPAELEDSGVYFCASATGLGYEQYFGPGTRLTVT.

The V call is TRBV11-2, the J call TRBJ2-2; unclear D gene. This CDR3 has 13 residues. In germline, CDR1 is SGHAT, CDR2 FQNNGV. The germline V and J ends were trimmed by 3 bases and 4 bases, with 6 bases remaining between them. CDR3 region: CASSFRLTGELFF. The CDR3 coding sequence is TGTGCCAGCAGCTTTAGACTCACCGGGGAGCTGTTTTTT.

The chain combines TRBV24-1 with TRBJ2-1, with 9 bases identical to TRBD2. Per the germline V gene, CDR1 is KGHDR and CDR2 is SFDVKD. V lost 5 bases and J lost 4; bases outside the gene matches: 5. This CDR3 has 15 residues. CDR3 residues: CATSGSAGGYNEQFF. CDR3 bases: TGTGCCACCAGTGGATCAGCGGGAGGATACAATGAGCAGTTCTTC.